The 27 T cell receptor beta chains below all came from one sample that was sequenced in a study of cytomegalovirus exposure and HLA in healthy donors. The repertoire was sequenced with immunoSEQ multiplex PCR; TCRdb's copy has only in-frame clones and lacks some. The sample records 150,000 to 200,000 clones, around 88% being singletons. Sequenced input: PBMCs. Receptor source: a young woman in good health and CMV-seronegative.

This chain's CDR3 is CASSGPGSLANYGYTF. The CDR3 coding sequence is TGTGCCAGCAGCGGACCGGGGAGCCTCGCTAACTATGGCTACACCTTC. V usage is TRBV5-8 and J usage is TRBJ1-2; no clear D. The CDR3 is made up of 16 amino acids. Germline V gene sequence: CDR1 SGHTS, CDR2 YDEGEE. Between the trimmed V and J ends, which lost 4 bases and 0 bases, there was a span of 16 bases.

The chain employs TRBV6-1 and TRBJ1-2, with 8 bases aligning to TRBD1. The CDR3 contains 13 residues. Per the germline V gene, CDR1 is MNHNS and CDR2 is SASEGT. Trimming took 7 bases from V and 4 from J; bases not matched to a gene: 5. The CDR3 here is CASTGDRFYGYTF. The CDR3 DNA sequence: TGTGCCAGCACGGGGGACAGGTTCTATGGCTACACCTTC.

This clone was observed once. The rearrangement joins TRBV21-1 to TRBJ2-2; the table's TRBD1 call for D was not verified on the DNA. TRBV21-1 is reported as a pseudogene. The CDR3 runs 18 residues. Here the CDR3 reads CASSKPLFRDSVTGELFF. The CDR3 DNA reads TGTGCCAGCAGCAAACCCTTATTCCGGGACAGCGTCACCGGGGAGCTGTTTTTT.

The CDR3 here is CASSFRGTSSYEQYF. The DNA of the CDR3 is TGTGCCAGCAGCTTTAGAGGGACTAGCTCCTACGAGCAGTACTTC. The V and J genes are TRBV2 and TRBJ2-7, with 8 bases that match TRBD2. The ends lost 6 bases at V and 0 bases at J; junction bases unmatched: 7. The CDR3 runs 15 residues. CDR1 SNHLY and CDR2 FYNNEI come from the germline V gene.

This chain joins TRBV13 and TRBJ2-7; TRBD1 agrees at 9 bases. V shed 2 bases, J shed 3 bases, and the junction held 5 bases outside the gene matches. The CDR3 consists of 15 residues. Looked up from germline, CDR1 is PRHDT and CDR2 is FYEKMQ (reference sequence). The CDR3 DNA reads as TGTGCCAGCAGCTTATCCGGGACAGGGTTCTACGAGCAGTACTTC. This encodes CASSLSGTGFYEQYF.

The chain is built from TRBV7-9 and TRBJ1-5, with 10 positions matching TRBD1. CDR3 length equals 15 residues. Germline CDR1 SEHNR, CDR2 FQNEAQ (reference sequence). Germline trimming cut 1 base from V and 7 bases from J; bases unmatched to any gene: 4. CDR3 in amino acids: CASSLGDRGGQPQHF. CDR3 DNA: TGTGCCAGCAGCTTAGGGGACAGGGGAGGACAGCCCCAGCATTTT.

This clone was counted between two and nine times. CDR3 amino acids: CASKPSGRADTQYF. DNA for the CDR3: TGTGCCAGTAAACCTAGCGGGAGAGCAGATACGCAGTATTTT. The genes are TRBV19 and TRBJ2-3, with 10 bases matching TRBD2. The CDR3 has 14 residues. Germline loops: CDR1 LNHDA, CDR2 SQIVND (reference sequence). Trimming cost V 7 bases and J 4 bases; bases outside gene matches: 5.

The chain joins TRBV5-1 to TRBJ1-1, with 8 positions matching TRBD1. Germline loops: CDR1 SGHRS, CDR2 YFSETQ. V lost 4 bases to trimming and J lost 4 bases; unmatched junction nucleotides: 3. The CDR3 runs 13 residues. CDR3 nucleotide sequence: TGCGCCAGCAGCATAGGACAGGGCACTGAAGCTTTCTTT. Translated: CASSIGQGTEAFF.

This chain joins TRBV27 and TRBJ2-7; the match to TRBD2 covers 12 bases. The trim removed 5 bases at V and 5 bases at J, leaving 13 bases unmatched. CDR3 length: 17 residues. CDR1 is MNHEY and CDR2 is SMNVEV in the germline V gene (reference sequence). CDR3 bases: TGTGCCAGCAGTGCCTCGGGGCTAGCGGGGGGGATCAACGAGCAGTACTTC. It translates to CASSASGLAGGINEQYF.

V usage is TRBV4-2 and J usage is TRBJ2-1; TRBD1 aligns across 8 bases. The CDR3 totals 17 residues. Germline loops: CDR1 LGHNA, CDR2 YNFKEQ. V lost 4 bases and J lost 8; bases outside the gene matches: 16. This chain's CDR3 is CASSRKARTGLEDEQFF. CDR3 nucleotide sequence: TGTGCCAGCAGCCGTAAGGCACGGACAGGGTTAGAGGATGAGCAGTTCTTC.

This clone came up once. The chain recombines TRBV4-2 with TRBJ2-1; 7 nucleotides match TRBD2. Germline lookup yields CDR1 LGHNA and CDR2 YNFKEQ. This CDR3 region has 16 residues. V was clipped by 0 bases and J by 3 bases; unmatched bases: 5. The CDR3 sequence: CASSQDELAYYNEQFF. CDR3 in DNA: TGTGCCAGCAGCCAAGATGAACTAGCGTACTACAATGAGCAGTTCTTC.

This clone was picked up a small number of times. The chain joins TRBV7-9 to TRBJ1-6, with D perhaps TRBD1 (6 bases). The ends were cut back, 5 bases at V and 7 bases at J, with 15 bases in the middle. Per germline, CDR1 SEHNR and CDR2 FQNEAQ (reference sequence). The length of the CDR3 is 15 residues. The CDR3: CASSPSWTDNSPLHF. CDR3 DNA sequence: TGTGCCAGCAGCCCAAGTTGGACAGACAATTCACCCCTCCACTTT.

This chain connects TRBV19 to TRBJ2-2; 7 bases match TRBD2. CDR1 and CDR2 (germline): LNHDA, SQIVND (reference sequence). This CDR3 contains 16 residues. With 7 bases clipped from V and 6 bases from J, the junction kept 14 bases outside the gene matches. The CDR3 loop is CASTERTNRGAGELFF. The CDR3 bases are TGTGCCAGTACTGAGAGAACTAATCGGGGGGCCGGGGAGCTGTTTTTT. The full variable domain, in which reference TRBV19 and TRBJ2-2 provide the parts outside the CDR3, is DGGITQSPKYLFRKEGQNVTLSCEQNLNHDAMYWYRQDPGQGLRLIYYSQIVNDFQKGDIAEGYSVSREKKESFPLTVTSAQKNPTAFYLCASTERTNRGAGELFFGEGSRLTVL.

This chain links TRBV7-9 with TRBJ1-1; 7 bases are a match to TRBD1. The germline gives CDR1 SEHNR, CDR2 FQNEAQ (reference sequence). This CDR3 has 15 residues. Germline trimming cut 7 bases from V and 1 base from J; bases unmatched to any gene: 9. The CDR3 bases are TGTGCCAGCATGCCGTCCGGGACAGAGAACACTGAAGCTTTCTTT. Protein product: CASMPSGTENTEAFF.

The chain uses TRBV30 and TRBJ2-7; D perhaps matches TRBD2 (7 bases). V lost 5 bases and J 3 bases, leaving 11 bases between the germline ends. Germline V gene lookup returns CDR1 GTSNPN and CDR2 SVGIG (reference sequence). The CDR3 spans 12 residues. The CDR3 DNA follows: TGTGCCTGGGGGGGGGCGTTCTACGAGCAGTACTTC. Its protein is CAWGGAFYEQYF.

CDR3 nucleotide sequence: TGTGCCAGCAGCGGGGCGGGAGTGGCAGGGGATACGCAGTATTTT. Protein sequence: CASSGAGVAGDTQYF. V gene TRBV13 combines with J gene TRBJ2-3; 7 positions agree with TRBD2. CDR3 size: 15 residues. The V and J ends lost 5 bases and 6 bases, in that order; junction bases with no gene match: 11. Germline CDR1 is PRHDT and CDR2 is FYEKMQ (reference sequence).

This chain links TRBV18 with TRBJ1-2; D call uncertain. CDR1 KGHSH and CDR2 LQKENI come from the germline V gene. The CDR3 totals 13 residues. The V gene lost 3 bases and the J gene lost 6 bases, with 11 bases spanning the gap. CDR3 coding DNA: TGTGCCAGCTCACCCCGCAGGATCGATGGCTACACCTTC. Its translation: CASSPRRIDGYTF.

This clone appeared a single time. This CDR3 reads CASSLGQGAPNTEAFF. The CDR3 region has the DNA TGTGCCAGCAGCTTAGGACAGGGGGCCCCAAACACTGAAGCTTTCTTT. This chain connects TRBV7-9 to TRBJ1-1, with 10 bases aligning to TRBD1. The V segment lost 1 base and the J segment 2 bases; nucleotides outside the gene matches: 4. Germline assignment: CDR1 SEHNR and CDR2 FQNEAQ (reference sequence). The CDR3 extends over 16 amino acids.

This clone occurred once. The chain has TRBV5-1 and TRBJ2-1; the D is unclear. With 3 bases removed from V and 4 bases from J, the gap between germline ends came to 11 bases. This CDR3 spans 14 amino acids. Per germline, CDR1 SGHRS and CDR2 YFSETQ. The CDR3 nucleotides are TGCGCCAGCAGCTCGCCCGGAGTATACAATGAGCAGTTCTTC. As protein: CASSSPGVYNEQFF. Variable domain in full (rest from reference TRBV5-1 and TRBJ2-1): KAGVTQTPRYLIKTRGQQVTLSCSPISGHRSVSWYQQTPGQGLQFLFEYFSETQRNKGNFPGRFSGRQFSNSRSEMNVSTLELGDSALYLCASSSPGVYNEQFFGPGTRLTVL.

V and J are TRBV27 and TRBJ2-7; 7 bases agree with TRBD2. The CDR3 covers 15 residues. After removal of 3 bases from V and 4 bases from J, the junction contained 9 bases not matched to a gene. Germline assignment: CDR1 MNHEY and CDR2 SMNVEV (reference sequence). The CDR3: CASSFSWEGAYEQYF. The CDR3 DNA follows: TGTGCCAGCAGTTTTTCGTGGGAGGGAGCTTACGAGCAGTACTTC.

This chain uses TRBV19 with TRBJ1-5; the D is unclear. In germline, CDR1 is LNHDA, CDR2 SQIVND (reference sequence). V shed 5 bases and J shed 4 bases, with 15 bases lying between them. This CDR3 has 15 amino acids. As DNA, the CDR3 is TGTGCCAGTAGTCTCGGCCCCGGGGTAAATCAGCCCCAGCATTTT. This sequence encodes CASSLGPGVNQPQHF.

The rearrangement joins TRBV6-1 to TRBJ1-1, with 9 bases lining up with TRBD1. Germline lookup yields CDR1 MNHNS and CDR2 SASEGT. V trimming: 2 bases; J trimming: 8 bases; junction bases outside the gene matches: 3. CDR3 size: 13 residues. The CDR3 nucleotides read TGTGCCAGCAGTGAAACAGGGGGCCGGGAAGCTTTCTTT. Translating it yields CASSETGGREAFF.

The V call is TRBV18, the J call TRBJ2-4, with D possibly TRBD1 on 7 matching bases. Trimming took off 1 base at V and 1 base at J, with 14 bases between the two ends. Germline V gene lookup returns CDR1 KGHSH and CDR2 LQKENI. The CDR3 has 17 residues. The CDR3 sequence is CASSPQGAGSAKNIQYF. For the CDR3, the DNA is TGTGCCAGCTCACCACAGGGGGCGGGGTCGGCCAAAAACATTCAGTACTTC.

The V call is TRBV2, the J call TRBJ2-5; 9 bases agree with TRBD1. J was trimmed by 5 bases and V by 6 bases; bases with no gene match: 4. Germline CDR1 SNHLY, CDR2 FYNNEI. The CDR3 is 13 amino acids. The chain's CDR3 is CASRRDRVETQYF. In DNA, the CDR3 is TGTGCCAGCAGGAGGGACAGGGTGGAGACCCAGTACTTC.

J is TRBJ1-1 and V is TRBV5-1; 9 bases fit TRBD1. With V trimmed by 7 bases and J by 7 bases, 8 bases remained unmatched. The germline V gene encodes CDR1 SGHRS and CDR2 YFSETQ. This CDR3 has 13 residues. In DNA, the CDR3 is TGCGCCAGCTATATGGACAGGGGAAGTGAAGCTTTCTTT. It is translated as CASYMDRGSEAFF.

The chain links TRBV7-9 to TRBJ2-5; D may be TRBD2 (5 bases). Germline loops: CDR1 SEHNR, CDR2 FQNEAQ (reference sequence). V was pared by 5 bases and J by 1 base, with 14 bases between. The CDR3 is 15 amino acids. The CDR3 nucleotides are TGTGCCAGCAGCCCGAGGAGGCGGAGCCAAGAGACCCAGTACTTC. Protein: CASSPRRRSQETQYF.

The chain uses TRBV19 and TRBJ2-7; the match to TRBD2 covers 11 bases. CDR3 length: 16 amino acids. V shed 6 bases, J shed 3 bases, and the junction held 10 bases outside the gene matches. Germline CDR1 reads LNHDA; CDR2 reads SQIVND (reference sequence). The CDR3 nucleotides read TGTGCCAGTAGCATTAGCGGGACTAGCGGTTTCTACGAGCAGTACTTC. Translating it yields CASSISGTSGFYEQYF. The full variable domain, in which reference TRBV19 and TRBJ2-7 provide the parts outside the CDR3, is DGGITQSPKYLFRKEGQNVTLSCEQNLNHDAMYWYRQDPGQGLRLIYYSQIVNDFQKGDIAEGYSVSREKKESFPLTVTSAQKNPTAFYLCASSISGTSGFYEQYFGPGTRLTVT.